This T cell receptor (beta chain) was identified during a study of T cell repertoires in cytomegalovirus infection. At the level of the study: Peptides in the study included HLA-C-restricted and HLA-B-restricted CMV epitopes. Both a matching HLA type and CMV infection were indicated by public TCR beta signatures. General study findings and limits: Pooled public TCR beta family frequency picked out CMV carriers with the relevant HLA. Dominating the ex vivo response were TCR beta clonotypes that were CMV-specific and HLA-C-restricted.

A single record per CDR3 protein comes from TCRdb applying MiXCR to the reads. The table has about 700,000 distinct CDR3 sequences, roughly 36% seen once. Germline V gene sequence: CDR1 MNHNS, CDR2 SASEGT. Trimming at V came to 5 bases and at J to 4 bases, leaving 4 bases not matched to a gene. The CDR3 totals 13 residues. Points on this clonotype: The antigen is unknown.

Material: cultured PBMCs, obtained from culture after CMV antigen stimulation. V and J are TRBV6-1 and TRBJ2-7, with 8 bases aligning to TRBD1. The sequence was collected from a human donor in good health (CMV status not recorded). Some clones in this sample may be carry-over from other donors' samples. The CDR3 DNA reads TGTGCCAGCAGTAAGACAGGGGTTTACGAGCAGTACTTC. Protein product: CASSKTGVYEQYF.